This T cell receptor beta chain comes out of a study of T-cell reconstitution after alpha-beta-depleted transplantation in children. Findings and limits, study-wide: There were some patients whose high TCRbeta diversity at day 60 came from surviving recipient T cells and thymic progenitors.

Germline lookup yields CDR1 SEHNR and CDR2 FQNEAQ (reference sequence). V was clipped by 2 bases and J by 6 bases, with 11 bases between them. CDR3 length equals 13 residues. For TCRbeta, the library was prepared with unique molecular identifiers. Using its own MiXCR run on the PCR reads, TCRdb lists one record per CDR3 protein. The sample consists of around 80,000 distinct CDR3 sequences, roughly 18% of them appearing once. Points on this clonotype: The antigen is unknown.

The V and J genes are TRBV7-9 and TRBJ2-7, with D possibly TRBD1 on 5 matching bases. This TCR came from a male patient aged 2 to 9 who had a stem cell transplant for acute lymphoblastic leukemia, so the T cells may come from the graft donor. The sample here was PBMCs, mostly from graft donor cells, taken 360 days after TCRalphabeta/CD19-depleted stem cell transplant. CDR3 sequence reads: CASSLFQGFEQYF. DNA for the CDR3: TGTGCCAGCAGCTTATTCCAGGGATTCGAGCAGTACTTC.